This T cell receptor (beta chain) was profiled in a study of identical twins (dated by TCRdb to the mid-2010s). About the full investigation: To test whether fetal clonotypes persist, this study deep-sequenced TCR alpha and beta repertoires from monozygotic twins, from unrelated adults of various ages, and from cord blood. Replicate twin experiments were performed at different times using different library preparation protocols to rule out contamination. The paper's findings and limits, for the study overall: Abundant cord blood beta clonotypes carried fewer insertions; young adult naive repertoires showed a weaker similar trend, while memory repertoires showed none. Compared with coincidental sharing between unrelated individuals, out-of-frame TCR alpha sequences shared between twins had an excess of sequences with low generation probability. Conclusions relied on cross-sectional statistical analysis, since the same donors could not be followed over many years. Invariant T cells such as MAIT and iNKT could partly confound zero-insertion analyses, although diverse VJ usage argued against such confounding for most clonotypes. In beta out-of-frame sequences, excess twin sharing was weaker, because having fewer shared sequences lowered the signal-to-noise ratio. In monozygotic twins, recombination models systematically underestimated out-of-frame TCR alpha sharing, but the models matched the sharing seen between unrelated individuals.

Every donor in the study was a healthy Caucasian. In the germline V gene, CDR1 corresponds to LGHNA and CDR2 to YNFKEQ. The cysteine opens and the phenylalanine closes a CDR3 of 15 amino acids. The retained sequence is limited to the CDR3, 45 bases, with the frame set at the first base. Germline trimming: 1 base from V, 5 bases from J; junction bases outside gene matches: 7. A note on this clonotype: Its antigen specificity is not known. Base quality data are lacking; no much larger clone is found one base away.

The library was built by means of 5' RACE. These reads were obtained on an Illumina HiSeq 2000. Template switching added a universal primer binding site, and the final cDNA carried a unique molecular identifier that allowed TCR cDNA molecules to be counted accurately. Specific primers in the conserved constant-segment region were used to synthesize first-strand cDNA for the TCR alpha and beta chains. Each cDNA library was double barcoded, with a SMART-Mk sample barcode plus Illumina barcodes, to control for contamination. TruSeq adapter sequences along with Illumina sample barcodes were introduced in two successive PCR steps. The TCR alpha and beta cDNA libraries were sequenced on the Illumina HiSeq platform using custom primers. The published analysis was carried out like this. MiGEC was used to process raw reads and extract unique molecular identifiers, and MiXCR was used to find CDR3 positions. For each individual, recombination models were inferred using an EM algorithm with the repgenHMM and IGoR tools. The analysis of shared clonotypes was done with the tcR package in R, with sharing normalized by the product of cloneset sizes. Out-of-frame nonproductive sequences were analyzed to study raw recombination free of thymic and clonal selection effects. The public reads were quality trimmed at Q25 with fastp and then assembled into clones with MiXCR by TCRdb, keeping productive beta chains. Each entry is one CDR3 protein sequence, shown with its most common DNA and genes. The V and J calls were not made by the authors but by TCRdb's processing. This sample comprises around 1.7 million distinct CDR3 sequences, roughly a third of them detected only once. The top ten clones comprise less than 0.35% of the sample.

The receptor's source is a newborn girl in good health. The sequencing input was cord blood. This chain is built from TRBV4-2 and TRBJ2-5; 7 nucleotides in the junction match TRBD2. DNA sequence: TGTGCCAGCAGCCAAGGGAGCGGGAACAGGGAGACCCAGTACTTC. The translation is CASSQGSGNRETQYF.